Each of the 23 T cell receptor beta chains below was sequenced from the same sample in a study of T-cell reconstitution after alpha-beta-depleted transplantation in children. The library targeted TCRbeta and was prepared with unique molecular identifiers. MiXCR, run by TCRdb on the PCR reads, gives a single entry per CDR3 protein. The sample yields about 490,000 distinct CDR3 sequences, about 10% seen once. Sample: PBMCs, taken before TCRalphabeta/CD19-depleted stem cell transplant. The receptors shown here come from a child aged 2-15 years with inherited bone marrow failure, due to receive a stem cell transplant.

This clonotype occurred a few times. The rearrangement joins TRBV6-5 to TRBJ2-1; TRBD2 is a possible D gene (6 bases). The CDR3 spans 16 residues. Germline V gene data show CDR1 as MNHEY and CDR2 as SVGAGI. V lost 4 bases and J 3 bases, leaving 16 bases between the germline ends. The CDR3: CASSSPSGGIYNEQFF. CDR3 sequence (DNA): TGTGCCAGCAGTTCGCCCTCTGGAGGGATCTACAATGAGCAGTTCTTC.

This clonotype was detected many times. The V and J genes are TRBV7-9 and TRBJ2-2; D gene ambiguous. The germline V gene encodes CDR1 SEHNR and CDR2 FQNEAQ (reference sequence). This CDR3 contains 12 residues. V gave up 10 bases and J gave up 7 bases, with 13 bases separating them. CDR3 region: CAIFSAIGELFF. The CDR3 coding sequence is TGTGCCATCTTCTCGGCTATCGGGGAGCTGTTTTTT.

The chain employs TRBV12-3 or TRBV12-4 and TRBJ1-1; D gene ambiguous. Trimming shortened V by 8 bases and J by 6 bases, and 16 bases separated the two germline ends. This CDR3 comprises 13 residues. The CDR3 bases are TGTGCCAGCGGACCTGGACGGGCGGCTGAAGCTTTCTTT. Residues: CASGPGRAAEAFF.

This clonotype was seen many times. The V gene is TRBV12-3 or TRBV12-4, the J gene TRBJ2-4, with D possibly TRBD2 on 6 matching bases. V was pared by 3 bases and J by 8 bases, with 8 bases between. This CDR3 is built from 12 residues. This chain's CDR3 is CASSFREDIQYF. The CDR3 nucleotides read TGTGCCAGCAGTTTCAGGGAGGACATTCAGTACTTC.

The rearrangement links TRBV23-1 to TRBJ1-5; D is undetermined. TRBV23-1 is an open reading frame whose function is uncertain. With 5 bases removed from V and 0 bases from J, the gap between germline ends came to 14 bases. The CDR3 spans 16 residues. For the CDR3, the DNA is TGCGCCAGCAGTTGTCCCCCGATGTATAGCAATCAGCCCCAGCATTTT. As protein: CASSCPPMYSNQPQHF.

The chain uses TRBV7-9 and TRBJ2-3, with 10 positions matching TRBD2. The V and J ends lost 3 bases and 4 bases, in that order; junction bases with no gene match: 1. The CDR3 spans 14 residues. From germline, CDR1 is SEHNR and CDR2 FQNEAQ (reference sequence). CDR3 region: CASSLGTSADTQYF. The CDR3 DNA is TGTGCCAGCAGCTTGGGGACTAGCGCAGATACGCAGTATTTT. The entire variable domain, with the rest obtained from reference TRBV7-9 and TRBJ2-3, is as follows: DTGVSQNPRHKITKRGQNVTFRCDPISEHNRLYWYRQTLGQGPEFLTYFQNEAQLEKSRLLSDRFSAERPKGSFSTLEIQRTEQGDSAMYLCASSLGTSADTQYFGPGTRLTVL.

The chain joins TRBV6-5 to TRBJ2-7; D is unresolved. CDR3 length equals 13 residues. CDR1 MNHEY and CDR2 SVGAGI come from the germline V gene. With 0 bases removed from V and 6 bases from J, the gap between germline ends came to 9 bases. This CDR3 reads CASSYSWQTEQYF. CDR3 coding DNA: TGTGCCAGCAGTTACTCGTGGCAGACCGAGCAGTACTTC.

With respect to this clonotype: One junction end does not reproduce the germline sequence, and a read error may be involved. This chain links TRBV18 with TRBJ2-2; TRBD1 matches 7 bases. Germline-derived CDR1 and CDR2 are KGHSH and LQKENI. The CDR3 spans 17 residues. The CDR3 nucleotides are TGTGCCAGCTCACAGTTACCTCCGGGACAGTTCACCAGGGAGCTGTTTTTT. It encodes CASSQLPPGQFTRELFF.

This clonotype was seen ten or more times. V gene TRBV4-3 combines with J gene TRBJ2-1; perhaps TRBD2 as D (6 bases). The CDR3 totals 16 residues. Trimming cost V 4 bases and J 3 bases, with 16 bases left between them. Germline-derived CDR1 and CDR2 are LGHNA and YSLEER. The DNA for the CDR3 is TGCGCCAGCAGCCTATCAGGGACTGAGGGCTACAATGAGCAGTTCTTC. It encodes CASSLSGTEGYNEQFF.

The J gene is TRBJ2-1, the V gene TRBV2, with D maybe TRBD2 (6 bases). V was shortened by 10 bases and J by 10 bases, with 23 bases between the two germline ends. This CDR3 contains 14 residues. Germline assignment: CDR1 SNHLY and CDR2 FYNNEI. This CDR3 is CANGGTSLNWEQFF. In DNA form, the CDR3 reads TGTGCCAACGGTGGGACTTCTCTAAATTGGGAGCAGTTCTTC.

Remarks on this clonotype: This clone may be a read error of a much larger clone one base away. CDR3 coding DNA: TGTGCCATCAGCCCCGACAGGCGAATGGAGCAGTACTTC. Translating it yields CAISPDRRMEQYF. V usage is TRBV7-8 and J usage is TRBJ2-7, with a tentative D call TRBD1 (6 bases). From germline, CDR1 is SGHVS and CDR2 FQNEAQ. The CDR3 runs 13 residues.

This clonotype was seen many times. The chain uses TRBV30 and TRBJ1-1, with D uncertain. Trimming cost V 0 bases and J 2 bases, with 10 bases left between them. The CDR3 length is 14 residues. Germline V gene sequence: CDR1 GTSNPN, CDR2 SVGIG (reference sequence). CDR3 nucleotide sequence: TGTGCCTGGAGTGTACGGTGGGGAAACACTGAAGCTTTCTTT. This translates into CAWSVRWGNTEAFF. The whole variable domain, filled in from reference TRBV30 and TRBJ1-1, reads SQTIHQWPATLVQPVGSPLSLECTVEGTSNPNLYWYRQAAGRGLQLLFYSVGIGQISSEVPQNLSASRPQDRQFILSSKKLLLSDSGFYLCAWSVRWGNTEAFFGQGTRLTVV.

This clonotype showed up just a few times. The rearrangement links TRBV12-3 or TRBV12-4 to TRBJ2-1; D might be TRBD2 (6 bases). The CDR3 spans 13 residues. The ends were cut back, 3 bases at V and 10 bases at J, with 13 bases in the middle. CDR3 loop: CASSFAGGEEQFF. CDR3 DNA sequence: TGTGCCAGCAGTTTTGCAGGAGGGGAGGAGCAGTTCTTC.

This clonotype came up many times. The chain joins TRBV7-9 to TRBJ2-5, with D possibly matching TRBD2 (6 bases). The CDR3 has 14 residues. The germline gives CDR1 SEHNR, CDR2 FQNEAQ (reference sequence). Trimming shortened V by 4 bases and J by 5 bases, and 14 bases separated the two germline ends. CDR3 bases: TGTGCCAGCAGCTCGAGGTACCGGGGGGAGACCCAGTACTTC. It translates to CASSSRYRGETQYF.

A remark on this clonotype: This may be a read error, as it is one base from a much larger clone. This chain connects TRBV4-3 to TRBJ2-1; TRBD2 matches 9 bases. CDR3 size: 16 residues. Germline CDR1 reads LGHNA; CDR2 reads YSLEER. In DNA form, the CDR3 reads TGCGCCGGCAGCCAGAGGGCTAGCGGGGCCTACAATGAGCAGTTCTTC. It yields the protein CAGSQRASGAYNEQFF.

This chain links TRBV27 with TRBJ2-1; 8 positions agree with TRBD2. Germline CDR1 and CDR2: MNHEY and SMNVEV (reference sequence). The CDR3 extends over 14 amino acids. V was clipped by 3 bases and J by 9 bases; unmatched bases: 7. CDR3: CASSLVGRAAEQFF. The CDR3 bases are TGTGCCAGCAGTTTGGTCGGGAGGGCCGCTGAGCAGTTCTTC.

This clonotype was seen only a few times. The CDR3 nucleotides read TGTGCCAGCAGTGAAGTAGGGACAGGGACCAATGAGCAGTTCTTC. Amino acid sequence: CASSEVGTGTNEQFF. The gene calls are TRBV6-1 and TRBJ2-1; 9 bases map to TRBD1. The CDR3 has 15 amino acids. Germline lookup yields CDR1 MNHNS and CDR2 SASEGT. The V segment lost 1 base and the J segment 6 bases; nucleotides outside the gene matches: 4.

This clonotype appeared once. A read error may explain this, as a much larger clone is one base away. Without the conserved terminal phenylalanine or tryptophan, this CDR3 likely stems from a read error. The chain has TRBV11-2 and TRBJ1-5; D might be TRBD1 (6 bases). Germline loops: CDR1 SGHAT, CDR2 FQNNGV. The ends were cut back, 0 bases at V and 4 bases at J, with 19 bases in the middle. The CDR3 runs 18 residues. The CDR3 region is CASSLEQGALGFNQPQHI. In nucleotides, the CDR3 is TGTGCCAGCAGCTTAGAACAGGGCGCCCTAGGGTTTAATCAGCCCCAGCATATT.

The rearrangement joins TRBV2 to TRBJ1-2; TRBD1 matches 7 bases. Germline values: CDR1 SNHLY, CDR2 FYNNEI. The CDR3 has 13 amino acids. V lost 1 base to trimming and J lost 8 bases; unmatched junction nucleotides: 4. The CDR3 DNA reads TGTGCCAGCAGTGAAGAGGGGGCTAGGGGCTACACCTTC. This gives the protein CASSEEGARGYTF.

This clonotype was recorded many times. The rearrangement uses TRBV6-6 and TRBJ2-7; D is perhaps TRBD1 or TRBD2 (5 bases each). The CDR3 has 12 residues. Germline V gene lookup returns CDR1 MNHNY and CDR2 SVGAGI (reference sequence). V lost 8 bases to trimming and J lost 4 bases, with 12 bases between them. CDR3 nucleotide sequence: TGTGCCAGCTACGGGACCCAATACGAGCAGTACTTC. Residues: CASYGTQYEQYF.

The genes are TRBV27 and TRBJ2-5, with D hard to call. Germline V CDR1 and CDR2: MNHEY, SMNVEV (reference sequence). Trimming stripped 0 bases from V and 2 bases from J, with 10 bases between. This CDR3 contains 15 residues. The CDR3 coding sequence is TGTGCCAGCAGTTTATCGGCCAACCTACAAGAGACCCAGTACTTC. This encodes CASSLSANLQETQYF.

This clonotype turned up a few times. The chain couples TRBV20-1 to TRBJ1-1; 9 bases line up with TRBD1. CDR3 length: 17 amino acids. Trimming cost V 3 bases and J 2 bases; bases outside gene matches: 13. The V gene's germline CDR1 is DFQATT and CDR2 SNEGSKA (reference sequence). The CDR3 is CSASSMWLGQGNTEAFF. For the CDR3, the DNA is TGCAGTGCTAGTTCCATGTGGCTGGGACAGGGAAACACTGAAGCTTTCTTT.

This clonotype has just a few counts. The chain combines TRBV18 with TRBJ1-6; TRBD1 matches 11 bases. CDR3 size: 16 residues. Trimming cost V 6 bases and J 7 bases; bases outside gene matches: 8. Looked up from germline, CDR1 is KGHSH and CDR2 is LQKENI. The CDR3 DNA is TGTGCCAGCTCGTCGGGACAGGGGGTGACAAATTCACCCCTCCACTTT. It translates to CASSSGQGVTNSPLHF.